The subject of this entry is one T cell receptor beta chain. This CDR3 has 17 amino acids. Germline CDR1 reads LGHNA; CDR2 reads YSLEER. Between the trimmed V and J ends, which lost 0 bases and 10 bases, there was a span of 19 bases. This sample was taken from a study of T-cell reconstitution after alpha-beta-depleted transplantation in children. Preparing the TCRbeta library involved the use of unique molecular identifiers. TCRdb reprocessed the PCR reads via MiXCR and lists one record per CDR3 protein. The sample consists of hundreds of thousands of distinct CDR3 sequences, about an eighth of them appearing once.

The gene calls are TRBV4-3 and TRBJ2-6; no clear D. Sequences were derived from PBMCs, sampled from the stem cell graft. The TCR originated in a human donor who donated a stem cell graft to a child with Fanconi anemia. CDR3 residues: CASSQDPRANFINVLTF. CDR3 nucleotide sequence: TGCGCCAGCAGCCAAGATCCACGTGCGAACTTTATTAACGTCCTGACTTTC.